These 5 T cell receptor beta chains were all obtained from the same sample, sequenced in a study of tumor and adjacent non-tumor tissue in lung cancer. Three rounds of nested PCR, following a modified ARM-PCR protocol, produced the TCRbeta library. TCRdb redid the calling of the multiplex PCR reads with MiXCR, one entry per CDR3 protein. Here the sample spans tens of thousands of distinct CDR3 sequences, about two thirds being singletons. RNA was extracted from bulk tissue without any cell sorting. Material: lung tumor tissue. The receptors derive from a woman aged 35 to 49 with non-small cell lung cancer.

In regard to this clonotype: The junction departs from germline at one end; a sequencing error may be responsible. The rearrangement links TRBV5-4 to TRBJ1-5, with a weak D call TRBD1 (5 bases). This CDR3 comprises 12 residues. Looked up from germline, CDR1 is SGHNT and CDR2 is YYREEE (reference sequence). The CDR3: CAWWGVGQSQHF. Written as DNA, the CDR3 is TGTGCTTGGTGGGGGGTAGGTCAGTCCCAGCATTTT.

As to this clonotype: A junction end diverges from the germline sequence, so it may reflect a read error. The V call is TRBV11-2, the J call TRBJ2-5, with 9 nucleotides matching TRBD2. The CDR3 loop spans 15 amino acids. Germline V CDR1 and CDR2: SGHAT, FQNNGV. In DNA form, the CDR3 reads TGTACCAGCAGCCGGTCCACTAGCGGGCGGGGGACCCAGTGCTTC. This codes for CTSSRSTSGRGTQCF.

The CDR3 loop is CASSSQGVGTNEQFF. CDR3 coding DNA: TGTGCCAGCAGTAGCCAGGGGGTAGGTACCAATGAGCAGTTCTTC. The chain carries TRBV12-3 or TRBV12-4 and TRBJ2-1; TRBD1 matches 7 bases. Losses at the gene ends were 5 bases for V and 6 bases for J; bases not matched to a gene: 10. The CDR3 extends over 15 amino acids.

As regards this clonotype: The CDR3 ends on some other residue instead of the conserved phenylalanine or tryptophan, so this is likely a read error. The chain has TRBV6-1 and TRBJ2-3; 8 bases are shared with TRBD1. Germline V gene data show CDR1 as MNHNS and CDR2 as SASEGT. This CDR3 region has 16 residues. The CDR3 DNA reads as TGTGCCAGGAGTGAACGTCGGACAGGGCGCACAAATACGCAGTATTCT. This codes for CARSERRTGRTNTQYS.

There are many counts of this clonotype. The V and J genes are TRBV20-1 and TRBJ2-1; 12 bases line up with TRBD2. The CDR3 loop spans 15 amino acids. In germline, CDR1 is DFQATT, CDR2 SNEGSKA (reference sequence). J gave up 5 bases and V 3 bases, and 5 bases lay outside the gene matches. Written as DNA, the CDR3 is TGCAGTGCTAGCGGACTAGCGGGATCGGACAATGAGCAGTTCTTC. This codes for CSASGLAGSDNEQFF.